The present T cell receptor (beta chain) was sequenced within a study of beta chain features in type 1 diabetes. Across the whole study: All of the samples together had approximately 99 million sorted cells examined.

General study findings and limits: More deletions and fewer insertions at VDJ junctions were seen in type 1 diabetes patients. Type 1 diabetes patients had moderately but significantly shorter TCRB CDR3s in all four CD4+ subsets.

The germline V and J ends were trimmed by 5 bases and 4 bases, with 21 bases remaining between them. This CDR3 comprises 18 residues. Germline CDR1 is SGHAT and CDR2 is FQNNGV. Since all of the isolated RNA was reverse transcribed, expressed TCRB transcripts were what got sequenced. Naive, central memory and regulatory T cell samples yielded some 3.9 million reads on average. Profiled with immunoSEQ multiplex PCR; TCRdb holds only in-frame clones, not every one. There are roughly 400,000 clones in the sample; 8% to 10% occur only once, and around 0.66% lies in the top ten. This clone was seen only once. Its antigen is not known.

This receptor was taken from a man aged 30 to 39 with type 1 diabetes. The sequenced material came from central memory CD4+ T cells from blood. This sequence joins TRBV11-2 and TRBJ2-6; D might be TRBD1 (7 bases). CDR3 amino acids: CASSPSVGGGAGANVLTF. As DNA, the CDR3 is TGTGCCAGCAGCCCCTCAGTAGGAGGGGGCGCCGGGGCCAACGTCCTGACTTTC.